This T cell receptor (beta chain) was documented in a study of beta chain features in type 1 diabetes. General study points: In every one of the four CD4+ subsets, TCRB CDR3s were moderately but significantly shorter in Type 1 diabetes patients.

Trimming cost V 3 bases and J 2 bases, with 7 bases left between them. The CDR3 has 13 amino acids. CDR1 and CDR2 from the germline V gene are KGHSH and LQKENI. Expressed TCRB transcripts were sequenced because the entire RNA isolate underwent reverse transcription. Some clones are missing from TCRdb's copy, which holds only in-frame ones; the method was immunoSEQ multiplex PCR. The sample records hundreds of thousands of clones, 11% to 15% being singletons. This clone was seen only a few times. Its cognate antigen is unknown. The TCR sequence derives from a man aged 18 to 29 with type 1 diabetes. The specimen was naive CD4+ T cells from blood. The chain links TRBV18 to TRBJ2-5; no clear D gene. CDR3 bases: TGTGCCAGCTCACCGGGCTGGCAAGAGACCCAGTACTTC. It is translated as CASSPGWQETQYF. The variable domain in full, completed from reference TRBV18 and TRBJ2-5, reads NAGVMQNPRHLVRRRGQEARLRCSPMKGHSHVYWYRQLPEEGLKFMVYLQKENIIDESGMPKERFSAEFPKEGPSILRIQQVVRGDSAAYFCASSPGWQETQYFGPGTRLLVL.